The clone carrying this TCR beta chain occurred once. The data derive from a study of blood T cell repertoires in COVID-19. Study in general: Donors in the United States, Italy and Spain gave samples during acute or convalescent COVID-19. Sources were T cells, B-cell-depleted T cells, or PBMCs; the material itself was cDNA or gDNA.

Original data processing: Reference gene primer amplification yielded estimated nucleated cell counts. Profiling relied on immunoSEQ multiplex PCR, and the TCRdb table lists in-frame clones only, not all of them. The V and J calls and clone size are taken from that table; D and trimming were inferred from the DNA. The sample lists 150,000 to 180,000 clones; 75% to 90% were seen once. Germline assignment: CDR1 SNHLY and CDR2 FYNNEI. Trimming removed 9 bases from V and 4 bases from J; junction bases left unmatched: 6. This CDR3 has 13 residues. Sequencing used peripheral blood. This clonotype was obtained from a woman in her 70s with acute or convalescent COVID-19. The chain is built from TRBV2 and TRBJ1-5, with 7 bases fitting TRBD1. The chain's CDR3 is CASARQGNQPQHF. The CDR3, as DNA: TGTGCCAGTGCCCGACAGGGTAATCAGCCCCAGCATTTT.